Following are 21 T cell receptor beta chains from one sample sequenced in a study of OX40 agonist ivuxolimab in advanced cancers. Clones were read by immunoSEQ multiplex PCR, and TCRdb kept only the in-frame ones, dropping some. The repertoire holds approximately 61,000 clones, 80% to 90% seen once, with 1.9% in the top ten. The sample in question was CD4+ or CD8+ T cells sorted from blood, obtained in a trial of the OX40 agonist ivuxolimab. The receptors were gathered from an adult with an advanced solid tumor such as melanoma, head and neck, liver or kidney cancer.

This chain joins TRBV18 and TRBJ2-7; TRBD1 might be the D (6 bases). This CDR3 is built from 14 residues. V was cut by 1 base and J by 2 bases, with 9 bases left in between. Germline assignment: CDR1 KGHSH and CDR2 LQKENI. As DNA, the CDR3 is TGTGCCAGCTCACCACGGACAGATACCTACGAGCAGTACTTC. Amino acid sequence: CASSPRTDTYEQYF.

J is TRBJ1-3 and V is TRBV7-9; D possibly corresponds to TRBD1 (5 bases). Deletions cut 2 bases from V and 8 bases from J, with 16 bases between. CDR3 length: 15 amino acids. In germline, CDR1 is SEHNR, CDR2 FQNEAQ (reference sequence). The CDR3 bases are TGTGCCAGCAGCTTAAGATTGCAGGGTCTGGACACCATATATTTT. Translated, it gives CASSLRLQGLDTIYF.

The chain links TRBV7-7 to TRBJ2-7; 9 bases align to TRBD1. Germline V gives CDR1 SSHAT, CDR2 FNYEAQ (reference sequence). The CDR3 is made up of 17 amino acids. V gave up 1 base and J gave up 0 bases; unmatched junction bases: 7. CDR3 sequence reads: CASSLGGTGLGSYEQYF. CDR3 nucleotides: TGTGCCAGCAGCTTAGGGGGGACAGGGCTCGGCTCCTACGAGCAGTACTTC.

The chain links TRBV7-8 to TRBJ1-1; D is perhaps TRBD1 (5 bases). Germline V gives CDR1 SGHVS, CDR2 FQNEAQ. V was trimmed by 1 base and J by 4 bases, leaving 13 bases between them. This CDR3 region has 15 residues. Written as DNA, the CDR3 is TGTGCCAGCAGCTTAGGGCGGCAGGGAGGCACTGAAGCTTTCTTT. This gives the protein CASSLGRQGGTEAFF.

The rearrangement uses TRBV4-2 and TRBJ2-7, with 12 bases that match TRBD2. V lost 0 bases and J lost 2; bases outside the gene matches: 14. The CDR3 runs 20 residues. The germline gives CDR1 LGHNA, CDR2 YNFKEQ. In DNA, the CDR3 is TGTGCCAGCAGCCAAGAGGGCCCCCTAGCGGGAGGGCCCTCTACCTACGAGCAGTACTTC. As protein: CASSQEGPLAGGPSTYEQYF.

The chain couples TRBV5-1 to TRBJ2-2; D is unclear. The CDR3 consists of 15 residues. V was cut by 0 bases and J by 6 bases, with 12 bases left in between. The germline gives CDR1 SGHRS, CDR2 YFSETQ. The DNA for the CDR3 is TGCGCCAGCAGCTTGGTCTCTAGTTACCCCGGGGAGCTGTTTTTT. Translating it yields CASSLVSSYPGELFF.

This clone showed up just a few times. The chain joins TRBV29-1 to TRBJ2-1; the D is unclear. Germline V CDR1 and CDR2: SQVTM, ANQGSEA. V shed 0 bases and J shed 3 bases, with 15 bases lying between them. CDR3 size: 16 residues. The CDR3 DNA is TGCAGCGTTGAAGATCTGGAGTATATTGGCTACAATGAGCAGTTCTTC. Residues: CSVEDLEYIGYNEQFF.

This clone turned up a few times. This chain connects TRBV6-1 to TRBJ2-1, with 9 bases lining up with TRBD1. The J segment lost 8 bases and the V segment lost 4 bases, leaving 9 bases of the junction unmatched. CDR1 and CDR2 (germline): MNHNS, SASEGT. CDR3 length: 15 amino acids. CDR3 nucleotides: TGTGCCAGCAGTGGAGACAGGGGGTCGAACGATGAGCAGTTCTTC. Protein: CASSGDRGSNDEQFF.

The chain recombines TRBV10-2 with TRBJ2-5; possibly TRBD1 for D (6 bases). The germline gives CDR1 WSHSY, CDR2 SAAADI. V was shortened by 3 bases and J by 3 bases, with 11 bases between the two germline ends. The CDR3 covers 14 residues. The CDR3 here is CASSDLAGEETQYF. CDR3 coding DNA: TGCGCCAGCAGTGATTTGGCAGGGGAAGAGACCCAGTACTTC.

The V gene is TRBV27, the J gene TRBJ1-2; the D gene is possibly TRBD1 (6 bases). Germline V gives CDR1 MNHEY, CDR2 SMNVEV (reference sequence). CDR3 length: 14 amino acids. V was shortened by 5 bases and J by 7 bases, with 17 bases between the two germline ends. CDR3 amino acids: CASSIGSSGVGYTF. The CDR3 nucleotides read TGTGCCAGCAGTATAGGCTCGTCAGGGGTTGGCTACACCTTC.

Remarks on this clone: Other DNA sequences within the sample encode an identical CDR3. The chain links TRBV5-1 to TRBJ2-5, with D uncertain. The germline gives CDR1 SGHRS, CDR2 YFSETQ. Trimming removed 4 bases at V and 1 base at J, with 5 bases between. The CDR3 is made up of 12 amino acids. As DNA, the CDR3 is TGCGCCAGCAGCCTCAGCCAAGAGACCCAGTACTTC. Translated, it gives CASSLSQETQYF.

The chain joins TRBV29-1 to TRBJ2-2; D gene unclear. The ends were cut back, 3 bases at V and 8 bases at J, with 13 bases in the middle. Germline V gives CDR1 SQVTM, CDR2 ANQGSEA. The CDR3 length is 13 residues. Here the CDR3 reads CSVDLRKRGELFF. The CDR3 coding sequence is TGCAGCGTTGATCTACGCAAAAGAGGGGAGCTGTTTTTT.

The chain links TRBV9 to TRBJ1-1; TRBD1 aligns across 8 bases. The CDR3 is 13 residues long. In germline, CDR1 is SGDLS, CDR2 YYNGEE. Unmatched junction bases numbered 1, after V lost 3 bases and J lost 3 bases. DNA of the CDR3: TGTGCCAGCAGCGAACAGGGGGACACTGAAGCTTTCTTT. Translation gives CASSEQGDTEAFF.

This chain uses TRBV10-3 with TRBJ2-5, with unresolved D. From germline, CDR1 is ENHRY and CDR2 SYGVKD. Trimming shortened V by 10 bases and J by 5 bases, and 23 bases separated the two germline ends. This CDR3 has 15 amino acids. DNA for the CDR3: TGTGCCAGCGACCGGCCCACCGACAAGGTCGAGACCCAGTACTTC. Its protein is CASDRPTDKVETQYF.

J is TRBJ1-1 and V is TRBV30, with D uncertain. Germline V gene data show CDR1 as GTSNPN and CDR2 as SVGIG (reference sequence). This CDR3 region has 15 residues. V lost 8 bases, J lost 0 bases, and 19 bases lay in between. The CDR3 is CATAAVGILNTEAFF. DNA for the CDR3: TGTGCCACGGCAGCTGTGGGGATTTTGAACACTGAAGCTTTCTTT.

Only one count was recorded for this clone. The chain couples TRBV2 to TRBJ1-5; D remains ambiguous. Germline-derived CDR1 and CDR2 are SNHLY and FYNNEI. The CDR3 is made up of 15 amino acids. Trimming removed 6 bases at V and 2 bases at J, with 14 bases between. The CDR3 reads CASSGRWDGNQPQHF. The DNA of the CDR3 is TGTGCCAGCAGCGGTAGGTGGGATGGCAATCAGCCCCAGCATTTT.

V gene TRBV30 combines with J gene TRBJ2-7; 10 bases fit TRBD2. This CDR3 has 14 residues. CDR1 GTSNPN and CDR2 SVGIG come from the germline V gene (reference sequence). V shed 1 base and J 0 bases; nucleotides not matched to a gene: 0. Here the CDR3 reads CAWSGTSGSYEQYF. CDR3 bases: TGTGCCTGGAGTGGGACTAGCGGCTCCTACGAGCAGTACTTC.

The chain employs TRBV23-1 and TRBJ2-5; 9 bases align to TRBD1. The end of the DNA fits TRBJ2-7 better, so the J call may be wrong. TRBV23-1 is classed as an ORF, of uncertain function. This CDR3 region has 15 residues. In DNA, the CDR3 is TGCGCCAGCAGTCAATCCAAGGGACAGGGCTACGAGCAGTACTTC. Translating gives CASSQSKGQGYEQYF.

The CDR3 reads CASSLDSSTDTQYF. DNA of the CDR3: TGCGCCAGCAGCTTGGACAGTAGCACAGATACGCAGTATTTT. The chain uses TRBV5-1 and TRBJ2-3; D not certain. This CDR3 has 14 residues. Germline V CDR1 and CDR2: SGHRS, YFSETQ. V dropped 0 bases and J dropped 0 bases, with 5 bases sitting between them.

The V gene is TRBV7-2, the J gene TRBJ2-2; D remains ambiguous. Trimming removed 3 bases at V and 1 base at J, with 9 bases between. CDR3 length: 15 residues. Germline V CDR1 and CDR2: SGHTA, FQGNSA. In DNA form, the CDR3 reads TGTGCCAGCAGCTTTAGGAAGCTGAACACCGGGGAGCTGTTTTTT. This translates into CASSFRKLNTGELFF.

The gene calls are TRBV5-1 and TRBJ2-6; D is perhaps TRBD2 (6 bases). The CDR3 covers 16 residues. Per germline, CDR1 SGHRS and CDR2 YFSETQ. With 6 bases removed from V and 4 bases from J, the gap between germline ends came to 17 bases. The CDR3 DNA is TGCGCCAGCACCATCATGGGGGGTCTAGGGGCCAACGTCCTGACTTTC. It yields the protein CASTIMGGLGANVLTF.